Listed here are 9 T cell receptor beta chains from one sample, sequenced in a study of OX40 agonist ivuxolimab in advanced cancers. Some clones are missing from TCRdb's copy, which holds only in-frame ones; the method was immunoSEQ multiplex PCR. The sample includes roughly 77,000 clones, approximately 90% seen only once; the top ten take approximately 10%. The input for sequencing was CD4+ or CD8+ T cells sorted from blood, taken in a trial of the OX40 agonist ivuxolimab. Source of these receptors: an adult with an advanced solid tumor such as melanoma, head and neck, liver or kidney cancer.

This clone was counted a single time. The V call is TRBV5-6, the J call TRBJ2-7, with D possibly being TRBD2 (6 bases). Deletions cut 0 bases from V and 4 bases from J, with 11 bases between. Germline-derived CDR1 and CDR2 are SGHDT and YYEEEE. This CDR3 is built from 14 residues. CDR3 region: CASSLGGRHYEQYF. CDR3 nucleotide sequence: TGTGCCAGCAGCTTGGGGGGGAGGCATTACGAGCAGTACTTC.

The chain links TRBV4-3 to TRBJ2-5, with D perhaps matching TRBD1 (5 bases). Germline values: CDR1 LGHNA, CDR2 YSLEER. This CDR3 is 14 amino acids long. Trimming took 1 base from V and 5 from J, leaving 11 bases between them. Here the CDR3 reads CASSQGQFGETQYF. CDR3 bases: TGCGCCAGCAGCCAAGGACAGTTCGGGGAGACCCAGTACTTC.

This chain connects TRBV27 to TRBJ2-7; 10 bases agree with TRBD1. The germline V gene has CDR1 MNHEY and CDR2 SMNVEV (reference sequence). V lost 5 bases, J lost 4 bases, and 5 bases stayed unmatched. The CDR3 loop spans 14 amino acids. The CDR3 sequence: CASSQTGGGYEQYF. In DNA form, the CDR3 reads TGTGCCAGCAGTCAGACAGGGGGCGGGTACGAGCAGTACTTC.

The chain carries TRBV9 and TRBJ2-7, with 8 bases that match TRBD2. CDR3 length: 14 amino acids. In germline, CDR1 is SGDLS, CDR2 YYNGEE. The junction had 7 bases not matched to a gene; V was cut back by 4 bases and J by 4 bases. The DNA of the CDR3 is TGTGCCAGCAGCTTCGGGGGGGAGATATACGAGCAGTACTTC. Translating it yields CASSFGGEIYEQYF.

This chain links TRBV7-6 with TRBJ1-5; D possibly corresponds to TRBD1 (6 bases). V was cut by 0 bases and J by 0 bases, with 15 bases left in between. The CDR3 has 18 amino acids. Germline V lookup: CDR1 SGHVS, CDR2 FNYEAQ. The CDR3, as DNA: TGTGCCAGCAGCTTAGCGGCTACAGGGATCGATAGCAATCAGCCCCAGCATTTT. Protein product: CASSLAATGIDSNQPQHF.

The rearrangement links TRBV27 to TRBJ2-7; a possible D gene is TRBD1 (6 bases). CDR1 and CDR2 from the germline V gene are MNHEY and SMNVEV (reference sequence). The CDR3 extends over 14 amino acids. Trimming pared 2 bases from V and 3 bases from J, leaving 11 bases between. The CDR3 loop is CASSLGAQGYEQYF. The CDR3 DNA sequence: TGTGCCAGCAGTTTAGGGGCACAGGGCTACGAGCAGTACTTC.

The chain employs TRBV7-3 and TRBJ2-3; D could derive from TRBD1 or TRBD2 (5 bases each). V shed 3 bases and J shed 3 bases, with 7 bases lying between them. The germline gives CDR1 SGHTA, CDR2 FQGTGA. This CDR3 is built from 13 residues. CDR3 residues: CASSFGGTDTQYF. The CDR3, as DNA: TGTGCCAGCAGCTTTGGGGGTACAGATACGCAGTATTTT.

J is TRBJ2-7 and V is TRBV13; tentatively, D is TRBD1 or TRBD2 (5 bases each). Trimming cost V 7 bases and J 0 bases, with 7 bases left between them. Germline CDR1 is PRHDT and CDR2 is FYEKMQ (reference sequence). The CDR3 totals 12 residues. The CDR3 DNA reads as TGTGCCAGCAAGGGGAGCTCCTACGAGCAGTACTTC. Translating it yields CASKGSSYEQYF.

J is TRBJ2-7 and V is TRBV2, with 10 bases matching TRBD1. With V trimmed by 10 bases and J by 3 bases, 12 bases remained unmatched. Looked up from germline, CDR1 is SNHLY and CDR2 is FYNNEI. CDR3 size: 15 residues. The CDR3 DNA follows: TGTGCCACCGAGCCAGGGACAGGGGTGGGCTACGAGCAGTACTTC. It yields the protein CATEPGTGVGYEQYF. Supplemented by reference TRBV2 and TRBJ2-7, the full variable domain reads EPEVTQTPSHQVTQMGQEVILRCVPISNHLYFYWYRQILGQKVEFLVSFYNNEISEKSEIFDDQFSVERPDGSNFTLKIRSTKLEDSAMYFCATEPGTGVGYEQYFGPGTRLTVT.